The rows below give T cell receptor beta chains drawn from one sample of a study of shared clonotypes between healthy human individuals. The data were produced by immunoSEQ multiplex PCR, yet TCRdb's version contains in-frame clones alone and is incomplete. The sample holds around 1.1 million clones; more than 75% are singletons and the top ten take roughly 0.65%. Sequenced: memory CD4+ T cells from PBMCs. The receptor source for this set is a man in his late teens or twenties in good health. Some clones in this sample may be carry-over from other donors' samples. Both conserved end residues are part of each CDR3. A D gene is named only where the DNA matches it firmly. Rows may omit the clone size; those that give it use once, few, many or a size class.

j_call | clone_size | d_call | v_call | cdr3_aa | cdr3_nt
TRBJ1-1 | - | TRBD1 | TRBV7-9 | CASSPVRTGRGTEAFF | TGTGCCAGCAGCCCCGTTCGGACAGGGAGAGGTACTGAAGCTTTCTTT
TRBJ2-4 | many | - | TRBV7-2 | CASSPARAKNIQYF | TGTGCCAGCAGCCCAGCCAGAGCCAAAAACATTCAGTACTTC
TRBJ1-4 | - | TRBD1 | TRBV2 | CASRYGTGYEKLFF | TGTGCCAGCAGGTACGGGACAGGATATGAAAAACTGTTTTTT
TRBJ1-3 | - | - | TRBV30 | CALSFGQRGHTIYF | TGTGCCTTATCTTTCGGACAGAGAGGACACACCATATATTTT
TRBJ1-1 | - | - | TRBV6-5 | CASSSPAGASWTEAFF | TGTGCCAGCAGTTCCCCGGCAGGGGCGTCGTGGACTGAAGCTTTCTTT
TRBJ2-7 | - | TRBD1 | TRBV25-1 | CASSPRGTGDEQYF | TGTGCCAGCAGTCCGAGGGGGACAGGGGACGAGCAGTACTTC
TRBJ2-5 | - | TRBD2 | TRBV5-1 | CASSLAGASGSQNPQETQYF | TGCGCCAGCAGCTTGGCCGGGGCTAGCGGGAGCCAAAACCCCCAAGAGACCCAGTACTTC
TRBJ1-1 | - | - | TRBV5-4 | CASSLMSRAAEAFF | TGTGCCAGCAGCTTGATGTCTAGGGCAGCTGAAGCTTTCTTT
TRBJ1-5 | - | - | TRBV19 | CASSPGAPQPQHF | TGTGCCAGTAGTCCGGGGGCTCCCCAGCCCCAGCATTTT
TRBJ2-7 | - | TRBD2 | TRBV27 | CASRRGGSYEQYF | TGTGCCAGCAGACGGGGAGGGTCCTACGAGCAGTACTTC
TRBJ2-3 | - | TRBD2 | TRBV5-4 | CASSSGLAGDTGQYF | TGTGCCAGCAGCTCCGGACTAGCGGGAGATACGGGTCAGTATTTT
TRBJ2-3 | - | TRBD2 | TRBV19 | CASSIGGGRTDTQYF | TGTGCCAGTAGTATAGGAGGCGGGAGGACGGATACGCAGTATTTT
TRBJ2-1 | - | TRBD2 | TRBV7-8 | CASSFRGTSGSVDEQFF | TGTGCCAGCAGCTTCCGAGGGACTAGCGGGAGCGTTGATGAGCAGTTCTTC
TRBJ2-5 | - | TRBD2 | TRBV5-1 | CASSAGTSPETQYF | TGCGCCAGCAGCGCAGGGACTAGCCCAGAGACCCAGTACTTC
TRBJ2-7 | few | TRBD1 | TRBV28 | CASSPWGTGLGEQYF | TGTGCCAGCAGTCCTTGGGGGACAGGGCTGGGGGAGCAGTACTTC
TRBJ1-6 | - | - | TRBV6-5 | CASSYEAGGSPLHF | TGTGCCAGCAGTTACGAGGCAGGCGGTTCACCCCTCCACTTT
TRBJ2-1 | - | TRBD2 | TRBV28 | CASRRLAGDEQFF | TGTGCCAGCAGGAGACTAGCGGGAGACGAGCAGTTCTTC
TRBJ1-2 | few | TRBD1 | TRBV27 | CASRYSIHDRVYGYTF | TGTGCCAGCAGATACTCCATCCACGACAGGGTCTATGGCTACACCTTC
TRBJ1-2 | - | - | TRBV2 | CASIRTSSRYGYTF | TGTGCCAGCATCCGGACATCTTCTCGCTATGGCTACACCTTC
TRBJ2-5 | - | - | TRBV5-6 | CASSNRDSRETQYF | TGTGCCAGCAGCAATAGGGACTCAAGGGAGACCCAGTACTTC
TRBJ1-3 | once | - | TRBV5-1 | CASSPQGPDTGNTIYF | TGCGCCAGCAGCCCACAGGGCCCTGACACTGGAAACACCATATATTTT
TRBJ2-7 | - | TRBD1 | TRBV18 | CASSPPGQGAFEQYF | TGTGCCAGCTCACCGCCGGGACAGGGGGCCTTCGAGCAGTACTTC
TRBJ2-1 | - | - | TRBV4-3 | CASSARQSSYNEQFF | TGCGCCAGCAGCGCACGACAGAGCTCCTACAATGAGCAGTTCTTC
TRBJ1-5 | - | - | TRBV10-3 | CAISESSGEAQPQHF | TGTGCCATCAGTGAGTCGTCAGGGGAGGCTCAGCCCCAGCATTTT